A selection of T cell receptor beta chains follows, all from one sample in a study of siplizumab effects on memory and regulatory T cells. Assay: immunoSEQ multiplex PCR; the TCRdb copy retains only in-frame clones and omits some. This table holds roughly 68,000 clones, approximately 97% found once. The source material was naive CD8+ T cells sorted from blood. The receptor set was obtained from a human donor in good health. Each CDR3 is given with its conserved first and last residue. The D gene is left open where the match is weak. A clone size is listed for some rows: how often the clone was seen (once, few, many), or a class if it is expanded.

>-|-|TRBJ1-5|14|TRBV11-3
CASSLSRRDQPQHF
TGTGCCAGCAGCTTATCCCGGCGGGACCAGCCCCAGCATTTT
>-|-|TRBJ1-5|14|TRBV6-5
CASSSTYSNQPQHF
TGTGCCAGCAGTTCCACGTATAGCAATCAGCCCCAGCATTTT
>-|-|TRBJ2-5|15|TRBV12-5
CASGMGTLTGETQYF
TGTGCTAGTGGTATGGGGACCCTGACTGGGGAGACCCAGTACTTC
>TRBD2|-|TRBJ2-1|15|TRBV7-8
CASDLSGGLYNEQFF
TGTGCCAGTGACCTTAGCGGGGGACTTTACAATGAGCAGTTCTTC
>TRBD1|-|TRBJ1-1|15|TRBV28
CASSLSWGQHTEAFF
TGTGCCAGCAGCCTGTCGTGGGGACAGCACACTGAAGCTTTCTTT
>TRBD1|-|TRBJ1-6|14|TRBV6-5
CASSIQGAASPLHF
TGTGCCAGCAGTATCCAGGGGGCTGCTTCACCCCTCCACTTT
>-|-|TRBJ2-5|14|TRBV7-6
CASSTWDRQETQYF
TGTGCCAGCAGCACGTGGGACCGCCAAGAGACCCAGTACTTC
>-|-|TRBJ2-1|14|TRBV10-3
CAISDLGSYNEQFF
TGTGCCATCAGTGATCTGGGCTCCTACAATGAGCAGTTCTTC
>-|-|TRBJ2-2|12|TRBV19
CASTLVTGELFF
TGTGCCTCGACCTTGGTTACCGGGGAGCTGTTTTTT
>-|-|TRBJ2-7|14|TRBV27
CASSLVQGFYEQYF
TGTGCCAGCAGTTTAGTGCAGGGGTTCTACGAGCAGTACTTC
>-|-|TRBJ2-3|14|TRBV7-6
CASRGQGGTDTQYF
TGTGCCAGCAGGGGCCAGGGAGGCACAGATACGCAGTATTTT
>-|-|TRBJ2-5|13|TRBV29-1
CSVGGGQQETQYF
TGCAGCGTTGGAGGGGGGCAGCAAGAGACCCAGTACTTC
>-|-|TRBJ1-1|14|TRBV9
CASSVVGSNTEAFF
TGTGCCAGCAGCGTAGTAGGTTCGAACACTGAAGCTTTCTTT
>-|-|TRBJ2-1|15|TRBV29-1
CSVDGDTTSYNEQFF
TGCAGCGTTGACGGGGACACGACCTCCTACAATGAGCAGTTCTTC
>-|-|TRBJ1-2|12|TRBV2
CASSEVGYGYTF
TGTGCCAGCAGTGAGGTTGGCTATGGCTACACCTTC
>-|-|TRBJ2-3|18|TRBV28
CASSFGSWRGRSTDTQYF
TGTGCCAGCAGTTTTGGGTCCTGGAGGGGAAGAAGCACAGATACGCAGTATTTT
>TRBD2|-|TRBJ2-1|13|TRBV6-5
CASSYWGGDEQFF
TGTGCCAGCAGTTACTGGGGGGGGGATGAGCAGTTCTTC
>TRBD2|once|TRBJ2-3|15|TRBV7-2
CASSLTGGSTDTQYF
TGTGCCAGCAGCCTCACGGGGGGTAGCACAGATACGCAGTATTTT
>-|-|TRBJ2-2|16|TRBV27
CASSPEPGHLTGELFF
TGTGCCAGCAGCCCAGAGCCGGGACATCTCACCGGGGAGCTGTTTTTT
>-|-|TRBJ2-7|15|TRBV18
CASSPPPPVNYEQYF
TGTGCCAGCTCACCACCCCCGCCTGTCAACTACGAGCAGTACTTC
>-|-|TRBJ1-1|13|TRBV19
CASSNYGNTEAFF
TGTGCCAGTAGTAATTATGGGAACACTGAAGCTTTCTTT
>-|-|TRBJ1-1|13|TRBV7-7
CASSPRAGTEAFF
TGTGCCAGCAGCCCCAGAGCGGGAACTGAAGCTTTCTTT
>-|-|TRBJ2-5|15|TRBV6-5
CASSYLSRPSETQYF
TGTGCCAGCAGTTACCTCTCCAGGCCTTCAGAGACCCAGTACTTC
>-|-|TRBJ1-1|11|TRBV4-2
CASGANTEAFF
TGTGCCAGTGGGGCGAACACTGAAGCTTTCTTT
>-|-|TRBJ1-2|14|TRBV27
CASSVRGVGYGYTF
TGTGCCAGCAGCGTCAGGGGAGTAGGCTATGGCTACACCTTC
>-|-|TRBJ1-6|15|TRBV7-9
CASSSALGLDSPLHF
TGTGCCAGCAGCTCGGCTTTAGGTCTTGATTCACCCCTCCACTTT
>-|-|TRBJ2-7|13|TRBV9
CASSQVGGYEQYF
TGTGCCAGCAGCCAGGTGGGGGGCTACGAGCAGTACTTC
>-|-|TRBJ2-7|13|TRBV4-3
CASSQGWVGEQYF
TGCGCCAGCAGCCAAGGGTGGGTTGGCGAGCAGTACTTC
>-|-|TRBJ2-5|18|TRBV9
CASSVAPRGPEIMETQYF
TGTGCCAGCAGCGTAGCCCCGCGGGGCCCCGAAATTATGGAGACCCAGTACTTC
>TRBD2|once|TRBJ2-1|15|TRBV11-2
CASSLGLAGGNEQFF
TGTGCCAGCAGCCTAGGACTAGCGGGGGGTAATGAGCAGTTCTTC
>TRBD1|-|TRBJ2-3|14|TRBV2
CATSDRGPTDTQYF
TGTGCCACGTCCGACAGGGGGCCGACAGATACGCAGTATTTT
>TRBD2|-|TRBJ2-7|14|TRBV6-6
CASSFGGDSYEQYF
TGTGCCAGCAGTTTTGGGGGGGACTCCTACGAGCAGTACTTC
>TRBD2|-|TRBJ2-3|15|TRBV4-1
CASSQDESSGLEEYF
TGCGCCAGCAGCCAAGATGAATCTAGCGGGCTAGAGGAGTATTTT